This passage covers 18 T cell receptor beta chains from one sample sequenced in a study of OX40 agonist ivuxolimab in advanced cancers. Sequenced by immunoSEQ multiplex PCR; TCRdb stores in-frame clones only, minus some. The sample consists of 80,000 or so clones, 85% to 95% of them appearing once. The material was CD4+ or CD8+ T cells sorted from blood, obtained in a trial of the OX40 agonist ivuxolimab. These receptor sequences come from an adult with an advanced solid tumor such as melanoma, head and neck, liver or kidney cancer.

The V call is TRBV7-6, the J call TRBJ1-5; D may be TRBD1 (5 bases). V dropped 5 bases and J dropped 9 bases, with 11 bases sitting between them. CDR1 is SGHVS, CDR2 FNYEAQ, per germline. The CDR3 is made up of 12 amino acids. CDR3 nucleotides: TGTGCCAGCAGCCAAGAAACAGGGCCCCAGCATTTT. Protein sequence: CASSQETGPQHF. The whole variable domain, remainder taken from reference TRBV7-6 and TRBJ1-5, is GAGVSQSPRYKVTKRGQDVALRCDPISGHVSLYWYRQALGQGPEFLTYFNYEAQQDKSGLPNDRFSAERPEGSISTLTIQRTEQRDSAMYRCASSQETGPQHFGDGTRLSIL.

The chain joins TRBV27 to TRBJ2-7; 11 nucleotides line up with TRBD1. Germline CDR1 reads MNHEY; CDR2 reads SMNVEV (reference sequence). With 6 bases clipped from V and 5 bases from J, the junction kept 9 bases outside the gene matches. The CDR3 extends over 15 amino acids. The CDR3 region is CASRPFGQGANEQYF. As DNA, the CDR3 is TGTGCCAGCAGACCCTTTGGACAGGGGGCCAACGAGCAGTACTTC.

This clone has only one observation. This chain uses TRBV9 with TRBJ2-1, with 10 bases lining up with TRBD2. The ends lost 2 bases at V and 8 bases at J; junction bases unmatched: 7. The V gene's germline CDR1 is SGDLS and CDR2 YYNGEE. This CDR3 region has 15 residues. The CDR3 loop is CASSVGLAGADEQFF. The CDR3 DNA reads as TGTGCCAGCAGCGTGGGGCTAGCGGGGGCGGATGAGCAGTTCTTC. Supplemented by reference TRBV9 and TRBJ2-1, the full variable domain reads DSGVTQTPKHLITATGQRVTLRCSPRSGDLSVYWYQQSLDQGLQFLIQYYNGEERAKGNILERFSAQQFPDLHSELNLSSLELGDSALYFCASSVGLAGADEQFFGPGTRLTVL.

This chain uses TRBV7-9 with TRBJ2-5; weak D call: TRBD2 (5 bases). V dropped 5 bases and J dropped 4 bases, with 11 bases sitting between them. This CDR3 contains 13 residues. Germline-derived CDR1 and CDR2 are SEHNR and FQNEAQ (reference sequence). CDR3: CASSRRGTETQYF. In DNA form, the CDR3 reads TGTGCCAGCAGCCGCCGGGGTACAGAGACCCAGTACTTC.

V is TRBV5-4 and J is TRBJ1-2; 10 bases map to TRBD1. CDR1 and CDR2 from the germline V gene are SGHNT and YYREEE (reference sequence). This CDR3 comprises 16 residues. The trim removed 4 bases at V and 8 bases at J, leaving 14 bases unmatched. This chain's CDR3 is CASSQTGTGDLRGYTF. The CDR3 nucleotides read TGTGCCAGCAGCCAGACCGGGACAGGGGATTTGAGGGGCTACACCTTC.

The CDR3 loop is CASSLRQGSYEQYF. CDR3 DNA sequence: TGTGCCAGCAGCTTACGACAGGGCTCCTACGAGCAGTACTTC. The rearrangement joins TRBV7-8 to TRBJ2-7, with 7 bases fitting TRBD1. The CDR3 has 14 amino acids. With 2 bases clipped from V and 0 bases from J, the junction kept 1 base outside the gene matches. In germline, CDR1 is SGHVS, CDR2 FQNEAQ. The complete variable domain, with remaining parts taken from reference TRBV7-8 and TRBJ2-7, reads GAGVSQSPRYKVAKRGQDVALRCDPISGHVSLFWYQQALGQGPEFLTYFQNEAQLDKSGLPSDRFFAERPEGSVSTLKIQRTQQEDSAVYLCASSLRQGSYEQYFGPGTRLTVT.

V is TRBV5-1 and J is TRBJ2-3; D possibly corresponds to TRBD1 (5 bases). The CDR3 extends over 15 amino acids. Germline V gene sequence: CDR1 SGHRS, CDR2 YFSETQ. The V and J ends lost 0 bases and 2 bases respectively, with 10 bases between them. The CDR3 DNA is TGCGCCAGCAGCTTGGCCAGGGCGTCCACAGATACGCAGTATTTT. It encodes CASSLARASTDTQYF.

This clone occurred once. The chain couples TRBV5-1 to TRBJ2-2, with D possibly being TRBD2 (6 bases). CDR1 is SGHRS and CDR2 is YFSETQ in the germline V gene. The CDR3 spans 16 residues. V was cut by 0 bases and J by 2 bases, with 11 bases left in between. The CDR3 region is CASSLDGTPNTGELFF. CDR3 sequence (DNA): TGCGCCAGCAGCTTGGATGGGACTCCAAACACCGGGGAGCTGTTTTTT.

About this clone itself: The junction departs from germline at one end; a sequencing error may be responsible. This chain uses TRBV19 with TRBJ2-1; 9 bases agree with TRBD1. Germline V gene sequence: CDR1 LNHDA, CDR2 SQIVND (reference sequence). The CDR3 has 16 amino acids. DNA of the CDR3: TGTGCCAGTAGTATAGGCCGGGACAGGGCTACCAATGAGCAGCTCTTC. Protein: CASSIGRDRATNEQLF.

This chain joins TRBV10-3 and TRBJ1-5; no reliable D call. This CDR3 contains 15 residues. Germline CDR1 ENHRY, CDR2 SYGVKD. V was clipped by 4 bases and J by 5 bases, with 15 bases between them. In DNA, the CDR3 is TGTGCCATCAGTGCGGCCCAAGAAGGTGATCAGCCCCAGCATTTT. Translating gives CAISAAQEGDQPQHF.

The count of this clone is one. The CDR3 protein is CSAEGGGSPGELFF. As DNA, the CDR3 is TGCAGCGCCGAAGGGGGGGGCTCTCCCGGGGAGCTGTTTTTT. The rearrangement links TRBV29-1 to TRBJ2-2; D may be TRBD2 (7 bases). The CDR3 has 14 amino acids. Between the trimmed V and J ends, which lost 7 bases and 6 bases, there was a span of 18 bases. Per germline, CDR1 SQVTM and CDR2 ANQGSEA.

The chain couples TRBV6-5 to TRBJ2-2; TRBD1 agrees at 10 bases. The trim removed 7 bases at V and 7 bases at J, leaving 6 bases unmatched. This CDR3 region has 14 residues. Germline values: CDR1 MNHEY, CDR2 SVGAGI. This CDR3 reads CASNPTGGIGELFF. CDR3 nucleotide sequence: TGTGCCAGCAATCCGACAGGGGGCATCGGGGAGCTGTTTTTT.

This clone was detected once. The chain links TRBV13 to TRBJ2-5, with 10 nucleotides matching TRBD2. The trim removed 2 bases at V and 1 base at J, leaving 4 bases unmatched. The CDR3 loop spans 16 amino acids. Germline lookup yields CDR1 PRHDT and CDR2 FYEKMQ (reference sequence). The CDR3 bases are TGTGCCAGCAGCTTAAGGACTAGCGGCATCCAAGAGACCCAGTACTTC. This translates into CASSLRTSGIQETQYF.

The chain combines TRBV12-2 with TRBJ1-2. TRBV12-2 constitutes a pseudogene. This CDR3 spans 20 amino acids. CDR3 sequence (DNA): TGTGCAAGTCGCTTAGCCTGGGAAGTACTAAGCGAAATGGGATTTTATGGCTACACCTTC. Amino acids: CASRLAWEVLSEMGFYGYTF.

The V and J genes are TRBV28 and TRBJ1-1; D gene uncertain. CDR3 length: 11 amino acids. V was cut by 6 bases and J by 7 bases, with 9 bases left in between. CDR1 is MDHEN and CDR2 is SYDVKM in the germline V gene. The CDR3 DNA follows: TGTGCCAGCAGACTGACGGTTGAAGCTTTCTTT. Encoded protein: CASRLTVEAFF.

The V call is TRBV7-2, the J call TRBJ1-6; weak D call: TRBD1 (6 bases). The V gene lost 5 bases and the J gene lost 14 bases, with 16 bases spanning the gap. The CDR3 loop spans 13 amino acids. Germline values: CDR1 SGHTA, CDR2 FQGNSA. The DNA for the CDR3 is TGTGCCAGCAGCCTCCACGCACAGGGAACCCTCCACTTT. This gives the protein CASSLHAQGTLHF.

The chain is built from TRBV6-4 and TRBJ2-3, with a tentative D call TRBD1 (6 bases). The CDR3 contains 15 residues. Germline V gives CDR1 MRHNA, CDR2 SNTAGT. V was pared by 6 bases and J by 0 bases, with 13 bases between. The CDR3 sequence: CASRAGTTSTDTQYF. The CDR3 region has the DNA TGTGCCAGCAGAGCCGGGACAACTAGCACAGATACGCAGTATTTT.

This clone was observed a single time. The rearrangement joins TRBV5-1 to TRBJ1-1; 9 bases map to TRBD1. The CDR3 has 12 residues. V lost 4 bases to trimming and J lost 11 bases; unmatched junction nucleotides: 6. CDR1 and CDR2 (germline): SGHRS, YFSETQ. The CDR3 loop reads CASSGDRVAAFF. The CDR3 DNA reads as TGCGCCAGCAGCGGGGACAGGGTTGCTGCTTTCTTT.